The T cell receptor (beta chain) under discussion was sequenced for a study of shared clonotypes between healthy human individuals (dated by TCRdb to the early 2020s). As for the study more broadly: The cohort included three men and a couple of women between 18 and 49 years of age. Different laboratories and diverse techniques were used to prepare libraries and sequence TCR repertoires, to increase sequencing depth and limit assay-specific biases. To estimate repertoire size and how much clonotypes are shared between individuals, the study performed deep sequencing of blood TCR repertoires from a handful of healthy adults. For each donor, CD4 naive and CD4 memory were each given three plates, CD8 naive was given two plates, and CD8 memory was given one plate. Leukapheresis yielded between about 0.9 and 9.5 billion PBMCs per donor. Beyond this particular receptor, the publication reports: Even with the large sequencing depth, rarefaction of the sorted-subset datasets indicated that sequencing was incomplete. Based on pairwise subsampling, the degree of clonotype sharing among donors was expected to be affected by sequencing depth. Sharing across several donors was observed for about 5% of naive CD4, less than 4% of naive CD8, 2% to 2.5% of memory CD4, and roughly 0.43% of memory CD8 clonotypes. Estimated clonotype richness was generally larger for naive than for memory subsets. Sampling was restricted to blood, and TCR repertoires in tissue are likely to differ from TCR repertoires in blood. Compared with non-shared clonotypes, clonotypes shared by all four sorted-subset donors had higher generation probabilities. Because the study included a small number of donors, the genetic and exposure-history diversity represented was limited.

TCR CDR3 regions were amplified from genomic DNA by multiplex PCR using the deep immunoSEQ assay. For each cell subset, the extracted genomic DNA was distributed evenly across all wells of several immunoSEQ 96-well plates, and each plate served as one replicate. For sorted subsets, 150 to 200 ng genomic DNA, equal to tens of thousands of T cell genomes, was loaded into each replicate PCR. Purified libraries were quantified with a Qubit 3.0 fluorometer, sized on a Bioanalyzer 2100, and re-quantified with the KAPA Library Quantification kit. Every immunoSEQ 96-well plate was sequenced on a separate single-read 150-cycle Illumina NextSeq 550 flow cell. In the source study's methods: Because the immunoSEQ output held only junctional sequences and lacked quality scores, the filtering could not match the filtering applied to full-length reads. Sequences were annotated with PyIR, a Python wrapper for IgBLAST v1.9, using IMGT germline references to assign V/J genes and CDR3. Reads with weak V/J assignments (E-value above 1e-6), missing CDR3, stop codons, out-of-frame junctions, or ambiguous translated residues were removed. A V3J clonotype was defined by an identical inferred V gene, J gene, and CDR3 amino acid sequence. The percentage overlap between two repertoires was calculated by dividing the number of shared unique clonotypes by the size of the smaller repertoire. RTK rarefaction, the Chao1 estimator, and Recon v2.1 estimates of unobserved clonotypes were used to assess repertoire richness. For all TCRbeta clonotypes obtained by the gDNA method from a handful of donors, generation probabilities were computed with OLGA. This is the immuneACCESS table as TCRdb keeps it, with only in-frame sequences that have V and J called. A part of the clones is gone; compared with another copy, unresolved V genes explain less than half, and the rest is unexplained. V, J and clone size derive from that table, while D and trimming were established from the DNA sequence. The sample contains about 600,000 clones, about 96% of them found a single time. The top ten clones comprise approximately 0.057% of the sample.

The CDR3 spans 15 residues, from the cysteine through the phenylalanine. Kept here is only the CDR3 DNA, which spans 45 bases and is read in frame from base 1. CDR1 and CDR2 were assigned from the germline V gene as SGHDT and YYEEEE. V is pared back by 1 base and J by 7 bases, with 14 bases lying between the germline termini. In the case of this clone: Its antigen remains undetermined. Per-base qualities were not stored, and no clone one base away is much larger.

The donors were healthy, HIV-negative adults who had no recently reported acute infections or vaccinations. Only Caucasian adults living in Nashville, Tennessee, USA were represented among the donors. CD4+ T cells were enriched through magnetic negative selection, after which naive cells were positively selected on CD45RA and the remaining negative fraction served as the memory subset. Blood was collected by leukapheresis, and PBMCs were isolated by Ficoll-Histopaque density gradient centrifugation and then cryopreserved in liquid nitrogen vapor phase. Analytical flow cytometry was used to check the purity and quantity of each magnetically sorted T cell population. Genomic DNA was isolated from every sorted fraction and measured by UV absorbance on a Nanodrop 2000c.

Here the chain combines TRBV5-6 and TRBJ1-4, and perhaps TRBD1 as D gene, on 6 matching bases. The specimen sequenced was naive CD4+ T cells sorted from blood. The sample's cell subset or site, from its label and the paper: CD45RA+ positively selected. The TCR sequence derives from a woman in her twenties or thirties in good health. The CDR3 region reads CASSLSGTRGEKLFF. The nucleotides are TGTGCCAGCAGCTTGTCCGGGACAAGGGGTGAAAAACTGTTTTTT.